This TCR beta chain was recovered during a study of liver allograft versus peripheral blood T cells. Study in general: Peripheral blood of the recipients supplied T cell receptor repertoires that were compared with those in transplanted livers.

This CDR3 has 13 residues. Germline CDR1 DFQATT, CDR2 SNEGSKA (reference sequence). V dropped 6 bases and J dropped 3; count of bases not matched to a gene: 7. Whole-study findings and limits: Liver allograft and peripheral blood T cell receptor repertoires reportedly differed.

This clonotype was seen ten or more times. Antigen specificity is unknown. TCRdb called the reads again in MiXCR, with one record for every CDR3 protein. Among roughly 3,500 distinct CDR3 sequences listed, roughly 16% were seen once. The clonotype comes from a human patient who had a liver transplant. Some T cells may trace back to the graft donor. The chain uses TRBV20-1 and TRBJ1-1; 7 nucleotides agree with TRBD1. CDR3 coding DNA: TGCAGTGCCGAGTCCAGGGGGTACACTGAAGCTTTCTTT. Its translation is CSAESRGYTEAFF.